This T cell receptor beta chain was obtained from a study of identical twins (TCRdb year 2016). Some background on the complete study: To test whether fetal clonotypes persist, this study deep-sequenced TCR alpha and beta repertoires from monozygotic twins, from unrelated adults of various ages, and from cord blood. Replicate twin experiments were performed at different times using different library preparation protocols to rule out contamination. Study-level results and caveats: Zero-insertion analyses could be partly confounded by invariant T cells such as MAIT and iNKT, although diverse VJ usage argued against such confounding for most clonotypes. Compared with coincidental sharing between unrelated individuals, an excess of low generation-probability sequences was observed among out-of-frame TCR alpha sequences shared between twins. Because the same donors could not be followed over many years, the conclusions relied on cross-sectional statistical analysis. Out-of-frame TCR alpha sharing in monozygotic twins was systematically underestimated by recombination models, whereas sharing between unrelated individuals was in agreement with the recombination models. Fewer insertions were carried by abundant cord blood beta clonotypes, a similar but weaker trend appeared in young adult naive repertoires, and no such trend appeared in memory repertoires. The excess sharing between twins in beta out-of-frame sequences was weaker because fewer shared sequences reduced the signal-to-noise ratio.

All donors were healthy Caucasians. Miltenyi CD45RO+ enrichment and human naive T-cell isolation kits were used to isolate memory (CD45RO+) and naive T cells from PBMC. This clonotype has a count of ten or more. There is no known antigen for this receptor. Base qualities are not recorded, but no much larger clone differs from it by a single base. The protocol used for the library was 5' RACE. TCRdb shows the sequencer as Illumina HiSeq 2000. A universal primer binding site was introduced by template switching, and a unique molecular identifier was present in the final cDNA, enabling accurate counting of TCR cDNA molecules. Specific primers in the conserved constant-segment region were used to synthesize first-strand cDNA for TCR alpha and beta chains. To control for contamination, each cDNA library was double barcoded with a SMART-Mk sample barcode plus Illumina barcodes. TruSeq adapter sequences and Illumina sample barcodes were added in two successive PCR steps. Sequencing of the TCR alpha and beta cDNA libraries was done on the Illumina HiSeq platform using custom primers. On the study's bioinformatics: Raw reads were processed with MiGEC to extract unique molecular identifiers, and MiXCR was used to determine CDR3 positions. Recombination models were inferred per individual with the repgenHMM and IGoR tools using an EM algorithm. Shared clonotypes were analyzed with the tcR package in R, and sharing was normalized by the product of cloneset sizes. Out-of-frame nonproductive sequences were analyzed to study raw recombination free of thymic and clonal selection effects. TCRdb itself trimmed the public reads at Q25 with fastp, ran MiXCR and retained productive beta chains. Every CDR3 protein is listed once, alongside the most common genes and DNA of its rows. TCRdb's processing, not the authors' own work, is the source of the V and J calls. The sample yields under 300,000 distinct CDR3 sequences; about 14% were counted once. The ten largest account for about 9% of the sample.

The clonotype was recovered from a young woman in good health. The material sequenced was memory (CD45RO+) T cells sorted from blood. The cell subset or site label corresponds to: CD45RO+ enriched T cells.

The CDR3 protein is CASSYVPGNTEAFF. Here is the DNA: TGTGCCAGCAGTTACGTTCCGGGTAACACTGAAGCTTTCTTT. This chain joins TRBV6-5 to TRBJ1-1, with no reliable assignment of the D segment. The CDR3, from cysteine to phenylalanine, totals 14 residues. Just the 42-base CDR3 DNA is kept, in frame starting at base 1. For CDR1 and CDR2, the germline V gene lists MNHEY and SVGAGI. The V end loses 2 bases and the J end loses 2 bases, and a stretch of 9 bases separates them.